This record looks at one T cell receptor (beta chain) sequence and its context. The antigen is not known. The sample is drawn from a study of shared clonotypes between healthy human individuals. Turning to the study itself: The study enrolled a couple of women and a few men aged 18 to 49. Overall study results and limits: Rarefaction demonstrated incomplete sorted-subset sequencing despite large depth.

Every immunoSEQ plate was one replicate of a subset's evenly spread DNA. Clones were sequenced by immunoSEQ multiplex PCR, and TCRdb holds only the in-frame ones, with some missing. The sample has some 2.3 million clones; more than 85% are singletons. The donors, healthy adults who were HIV-negative, had experienced no recent acute infections or vaccinations. This CDR3 is 17 amino acids long. Per germline, CDR1 MDHEN and CDR2 SYDVKM. Trimming took off 3 bases at V and 0 bases at J, with 16 bases between the two ends. The clonotype comes from a man between 18 and 35 years old in good health. Some clones in this sample may be carry-over from other donors' samples. This chain connects TRBV28 to TRBJ2-3; D possibly corresponds to TRBD2 (5 bases). The specimen was naive CD4+ T cells from PBMCs. Indicated subset: CD45RA+ positively selected. This CDR3 is CASSLYAGPTSTDTQYF. In DNA form, the CDR3 reads TGTGCCAGCAGTTTGTATGCGGGCCCTACTAGCACAGATACGCAGTATTTT.